These T cell receptor beta chains were read from a single sample in a study of blood T cells in healthy people across ages. TCRdb called the 5' RACE reads again in MiXCR, with one record for every CDR3 protein. The profile shows around 970,000 distinct CDR3 sequences, roughly 47% of them singletons. Sequencing was performed on blood. The source is a woman in her sixties in good health. The CDR3 runs from the conserved cysteine through the conserved F or W. D genes are given only for firm matches. Size is omitted from some rows. Given values are once, few, many or a class for expanded clones.

V gene,clone size,J gene,D gene,CDR3 length,CDR3 protein,CDR3 DNA
TRBV4-1,NA,TRBJ2-2,NA,15,CASSHPGHSGGELFF,TGCGCCAGCAGCCACCCCGGACATTCGGGCGGGGAGCTGTTTTTT
TRBV9,few,TRBJ2-7,NA,13,CASSTGRAYEQYF,TGTGCCAGCAGCACCGGACGGGCCTACGAGCAGTACTTC
TRBV10-3,few,TRBJ2-1,NA,16,CATSSGIQAPLDEQFF,TGTGCCACCTCTTCGGGGATACAGGCCCCCCTAGATGAGCAGTTCTTC
TRBV6-5,few,TRBJ2-3,NA,12,CATGGGADTQYF,TGTGCCACTGGAGGGGGGGCTGATACGCAGTATTTT
TRBV4-1,NA,TRBJ2-4,TRBD2,13,CASSGRAPSEQYF,TGCGCCAGTAGCGGGAGGGCCCCTTCTGAGCAGTACTTC
TRBV28,NA,TRBJ2-3,TRBD1,15,CASSPTGTGRDTQYF,TGTGCCAGCAGTCCAACCGGGACAGGGAGAGATACGCAGTATTTT
TRBV10-2,NA,TRBJ2-1,NA,15,CASSGAGSSYNEQFF,TGCGCCAGCAGTGGGGCGGGAAGCTCCTACAATGAGCAGTTCTTC
TRBV30,NA,TRBJ2-7,NA,13,CAWSGTGIYEQYF,TGTGCCTGGAGTGGCACAGGGATTTACGAGCAGTACTTC
TRBV5-5,few,TRBJ2-7,NA,12,CASSMDSYEQYF,TGTGCCAGCAGCATGGACAGCTACGAGCAGTACTTC
TRBV4-1,NA,TRBJ1-4,NA,13,CASSRVVNEKLFF,TGCGCCAGCAGCCGTGTAGTTAATGAAAAACTGTTTTTT
TRBV6-2/TRBV6-3,NA,TRBJ1-5,TRBD1,16,CASSPNDRGSGQPQHF,TGTGCCAGCAGCCCTAACGACAGGGGTAGTGGACAGCCCCAGCATTTT
TRBV27,NA,TRBJ2-4,NA,16,CASSRSTGSVQNTQYF,TGTGCCAGCAGTCGATCGACAGGATCCGTTCAAAACACTCAGTACTTC
TRBV6-2/TRBV6-3,NA,TRBJ2-7,NA,14,CASRFRQDTYEQYF,TGTGCCAGCAGGTTTAGACAGGATACCTACGAGCAGTACTTC
TRBV27,few,TRBJ2-1,NA,13,CASSWDSYNEQFF,TGTGCCAGCAGTTGGGACTCCTACAATGAGCAGTTCTTC
TRBV4-2,NA,TRBJ2-5,NA,12,CASSQGGDERYF,TGTGCCAGCAGCCAAGGAGGGGACGAGCGGTACTTC
TRBV24-1,NA,TRBJ2-7,NA,17,CATSGAPGASVVDEQYF,TGTGCCACCAGTGGAGCCCCGGGGGCTAGCGTAGTTGACGAGCAGTACTTC
TRBV7-3,NA,TRBJ2-1,TRBD1,16,CASSSSGTGRYNEQFF,TGTGCCAGCAGCTCCTCCGGGACAGGGAGGTACAATGAGCAGTTCTTC
TRBV10-1,NA,TRBJ2-5,NA,14,CASSDTMAAYGQYF,TGCGCCAGCAGTGATACCATGGCAGCCTACGGGCAGTACTTC
TRBV20-1,few,TRBJ2-7,TRBD2,15,CSASGGGTVAYEQYF,TGCAGTGCTAGTGGGGGGGGGACGGTAGCCTACGAGCAGTACTTC
TRBV18,NA,TRBJ2-1,TRBD1,15,CASSPMTGAHNERFF,TGTGCCAGCTCACCAATGACAGGGGCACACAATGAGCGGTTCTTC
TRBV14,NA,TRBJ1-2,NA,16,CASSQKRQPTYYGYTF,TGTGCCAGCAGCCAAAAACGACAACCGACCTACTATGGCTACACCTTC
TRBV7-2,NA,TRBJ1-5,NA,15,CACVTAGYSNQPQHF,TGTGCCTGCGTGACAGCGGGTTATAGCAATCAGCCCCAGCATTTT
TRBV6-1,NA,TRBJ2-3,NA,12,CASSERGGAQYF,TGTGCCAGCAGTGAAAGGGGTGGCGCGCAGTATTTT
TRBV20-1,NA,TRBJ2-5,NA,14,CSARDRTRGETQYF,TGCAGTGCTAGAGATAGGACGAGGGGGGAGACCCAGTACTTC
TRBV29-1,few,TRBJ1-4,NA,11,CSGGLQEKLFF,TGCAGCGGGGGGCTCCAAGAAAAACTGTTTTTT
TRBV29-1,NA,TRBJ1-5,NA,13,CSVQGPGNQPQHF,TGCAGCGTCCAAGGGCCGGGCAATCAGCCCCAGCATTTT